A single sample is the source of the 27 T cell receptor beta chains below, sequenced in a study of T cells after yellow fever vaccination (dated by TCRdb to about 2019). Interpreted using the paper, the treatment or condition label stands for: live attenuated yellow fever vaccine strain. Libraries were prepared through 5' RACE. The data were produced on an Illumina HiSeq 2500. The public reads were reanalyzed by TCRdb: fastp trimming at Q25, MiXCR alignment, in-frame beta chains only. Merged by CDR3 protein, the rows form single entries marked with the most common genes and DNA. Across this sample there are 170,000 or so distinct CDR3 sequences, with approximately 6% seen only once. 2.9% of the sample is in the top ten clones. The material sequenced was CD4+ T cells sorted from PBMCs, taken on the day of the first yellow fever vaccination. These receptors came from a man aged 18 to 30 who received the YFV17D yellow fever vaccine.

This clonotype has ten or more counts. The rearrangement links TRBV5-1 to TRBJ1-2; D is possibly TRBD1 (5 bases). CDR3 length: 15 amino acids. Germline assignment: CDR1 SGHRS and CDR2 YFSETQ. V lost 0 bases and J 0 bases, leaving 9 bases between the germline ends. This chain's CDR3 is CASSLEPTANYGYTF. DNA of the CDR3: TGCGCCAGCAGCTTGGAGCCGACAGCTAACTATGGCTACACCTTC. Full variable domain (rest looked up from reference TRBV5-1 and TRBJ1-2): KAGVTQTPRYLIKTRGQQVTLSCSPISGHRSVSWYQQTPGQGLQFLFEYFSETQRNKGNFPGRFSGRQFSNSRSEMNVSTLELGDSALYLCASSLEPTANYGYTFGSGTRLTVV.

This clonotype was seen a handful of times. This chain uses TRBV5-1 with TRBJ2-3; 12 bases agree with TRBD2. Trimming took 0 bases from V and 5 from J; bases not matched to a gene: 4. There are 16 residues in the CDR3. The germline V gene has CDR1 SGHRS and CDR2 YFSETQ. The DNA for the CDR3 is TGCGCCAGCAGCTTGGCTAGCGGGGGGGCCATAGATACGCAGTATTTT. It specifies CASSLASGGAIDTQYF.

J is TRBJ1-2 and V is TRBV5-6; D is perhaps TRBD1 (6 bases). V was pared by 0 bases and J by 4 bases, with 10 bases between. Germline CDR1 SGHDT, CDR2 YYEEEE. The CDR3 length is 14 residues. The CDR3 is CASSLEPGAYGYTF. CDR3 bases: TGTGCCAGCAGCTTGGAGCCGGGGGCCTATGGCTACACCTTC.

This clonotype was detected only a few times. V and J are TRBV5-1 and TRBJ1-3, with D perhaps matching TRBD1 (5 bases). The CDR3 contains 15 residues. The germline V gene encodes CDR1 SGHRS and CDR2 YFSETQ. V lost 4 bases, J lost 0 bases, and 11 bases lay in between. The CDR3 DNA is TGCGCCAGCAGCAGCACGGGGGTCTCTGGAAACACCATATATTTT. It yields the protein CASSSTGVSGNTIYF.

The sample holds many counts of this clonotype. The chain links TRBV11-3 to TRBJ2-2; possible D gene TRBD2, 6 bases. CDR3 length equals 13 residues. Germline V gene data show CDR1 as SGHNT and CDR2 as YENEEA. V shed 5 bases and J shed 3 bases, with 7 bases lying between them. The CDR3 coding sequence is TGTGCCAGCAGCCCGGGGGACACCGGGGAGCTGTTTTTT. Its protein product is CASSPGDTGELFF.

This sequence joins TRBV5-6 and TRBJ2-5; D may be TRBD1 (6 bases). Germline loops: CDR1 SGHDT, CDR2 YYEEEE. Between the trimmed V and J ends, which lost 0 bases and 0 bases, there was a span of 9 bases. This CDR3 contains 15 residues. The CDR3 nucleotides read TGTGCCAGCAGCTTGGCTCAGGGGTACCAAGAGACCCAGTACTTC. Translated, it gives CASSLAQGYQETQYF.

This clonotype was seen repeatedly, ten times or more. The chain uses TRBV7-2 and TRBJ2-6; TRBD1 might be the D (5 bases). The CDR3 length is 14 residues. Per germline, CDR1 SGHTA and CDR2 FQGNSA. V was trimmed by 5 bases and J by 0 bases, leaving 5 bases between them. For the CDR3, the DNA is TGTGCCAGCAGCACAGGCTCTGGGGCCAACGTCCTGACTTTC. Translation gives CASSTGSGANVLTF.

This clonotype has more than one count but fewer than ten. The CDR3 sequence: CASSLWDLGTEAFF. CDR3 bases: TGTGCCAGCAGCTTGTGGGATCTGGGCACTGAAGCTTTCTTT. The chain joins TRBV5-6 to TRBJ1-1, with D unresolved. Trimming pared 1 base from V and 4 bases from J, leaving 11 bases between. Germline V gene sequence: CDR1 SGHDT, CDR2 YYEEEE. This CDR3 is built from 14 residues.

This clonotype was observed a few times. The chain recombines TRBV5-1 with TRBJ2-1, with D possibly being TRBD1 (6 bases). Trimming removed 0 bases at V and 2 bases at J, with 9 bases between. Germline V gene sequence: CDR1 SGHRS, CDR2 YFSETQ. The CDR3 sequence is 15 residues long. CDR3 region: CASSLEQGPYNEQFF. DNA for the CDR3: TGCGCCAGCAGCTTGGAGCAGGGGCCCTACAATGAGCAGTTCTTC. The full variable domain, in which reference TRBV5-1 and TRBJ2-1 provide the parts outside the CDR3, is KAGVTQTPRYLIKTRGQQVTLSCSPISGHRSVSWYQQTPGQGLQFLFEYFSETQRNKGNFPGRFSGRQFSNSRSEMNVSTLELGDSALYLCASSLEQGPYNEQFFGPGTRLTVL.

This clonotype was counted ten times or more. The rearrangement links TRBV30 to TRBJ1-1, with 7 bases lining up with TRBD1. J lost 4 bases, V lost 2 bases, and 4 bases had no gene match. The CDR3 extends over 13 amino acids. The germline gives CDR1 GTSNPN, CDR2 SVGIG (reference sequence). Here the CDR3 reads CAWSQAGGTEAFF. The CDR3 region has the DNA TGTGCCTGGAGTCAAGCAGGGGGCACTGAAGCTTTCTTT.

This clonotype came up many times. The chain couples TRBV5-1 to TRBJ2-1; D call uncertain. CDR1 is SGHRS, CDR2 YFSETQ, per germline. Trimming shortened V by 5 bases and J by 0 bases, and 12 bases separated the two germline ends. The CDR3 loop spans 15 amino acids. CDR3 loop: CASSFLTGSYNEQFF. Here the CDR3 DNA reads TGCGCCAGCAGTTTCCTCACTGGCTCCTACAATGAGCAGTTCTTC. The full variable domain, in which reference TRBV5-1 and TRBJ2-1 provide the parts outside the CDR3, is KAGVTQTPRYLIKTRGQQVTLSCSPISGHRSVSWYQQTPGQGLQFLFEYFSETQRNKGNFPGRFSGRQFSNSRSEMNVSTLELGDSALYLCASSFLTGSYNEQFFGPGTRLTVL.

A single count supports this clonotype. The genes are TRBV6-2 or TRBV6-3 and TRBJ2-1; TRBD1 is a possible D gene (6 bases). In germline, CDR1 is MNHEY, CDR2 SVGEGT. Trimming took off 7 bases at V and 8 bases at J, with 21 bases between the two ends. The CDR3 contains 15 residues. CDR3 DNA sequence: TGTGCCAGCAACGACGGGACACTCAAAGGGGATGAGCAGTTCTTC. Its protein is CASNDGTLKGDEQFF.

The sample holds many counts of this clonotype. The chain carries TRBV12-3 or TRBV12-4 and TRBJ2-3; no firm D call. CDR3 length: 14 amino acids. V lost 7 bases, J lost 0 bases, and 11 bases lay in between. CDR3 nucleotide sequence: TGTGCCAGCAAAGTATCCCTAAGCACAGATACGCAGTATTTT. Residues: CASKVSLSTDTQYF.

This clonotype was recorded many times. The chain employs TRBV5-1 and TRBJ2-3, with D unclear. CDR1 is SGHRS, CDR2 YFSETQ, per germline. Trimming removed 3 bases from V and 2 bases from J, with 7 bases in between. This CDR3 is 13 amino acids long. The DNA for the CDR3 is TGCGCCAGCAGCTGGGATTACACAGATACGCAGTATTTT. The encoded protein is CASSWDYTDTQYF.

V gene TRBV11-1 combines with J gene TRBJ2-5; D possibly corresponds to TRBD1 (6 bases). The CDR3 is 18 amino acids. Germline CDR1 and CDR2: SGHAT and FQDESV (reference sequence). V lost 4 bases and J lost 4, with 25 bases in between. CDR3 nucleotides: TGTGCCAGCAGCTGGAGACAGCGTAGGGGGATTTTTCCAGAGACCCAGTACTTC. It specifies CASSWRQRRGIFPETQYF.

CDR3 sequence reads: CSARTGTDNEKLFF. The CDR3 DNA follows: TGCAGTGCTAGAACAGGGACGGATAATGAAAAACTGTTTTTT. The V and J genes are TRBV20-1 and TRBJ1-4, with a weak D call TRBD1 (6 bases). The germline CDR1 and CDR2 sequences are DFQATT and SNEGSKA (reference sequence). This CDR3 has 14 residues. Trimming left V 2 bases short and J 4 bases short, with 11 bases between.

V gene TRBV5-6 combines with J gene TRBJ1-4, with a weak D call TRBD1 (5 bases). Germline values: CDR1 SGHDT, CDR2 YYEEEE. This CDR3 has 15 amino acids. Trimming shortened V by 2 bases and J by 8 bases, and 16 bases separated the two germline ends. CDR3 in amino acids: CASSFGTQRGEKLFF. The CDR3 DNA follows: TGTGCCAGCAGCTTTGGGACTCAGAGGGGAGAAAAACTGTTTTTT.

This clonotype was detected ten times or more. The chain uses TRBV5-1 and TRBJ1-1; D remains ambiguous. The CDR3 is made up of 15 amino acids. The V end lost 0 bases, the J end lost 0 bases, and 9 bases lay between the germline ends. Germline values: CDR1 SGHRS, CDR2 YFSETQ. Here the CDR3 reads CASSLVSAMNTEAFF. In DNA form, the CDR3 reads TGCGCCAGCAGCTTGGTTTCGGCTATGAACACTGAAGCTTTCTTT.

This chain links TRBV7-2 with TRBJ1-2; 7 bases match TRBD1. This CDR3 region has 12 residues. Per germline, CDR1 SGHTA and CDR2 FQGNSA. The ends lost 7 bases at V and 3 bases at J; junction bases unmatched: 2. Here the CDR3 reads CASNGQDYGYTF. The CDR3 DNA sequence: TGTGCCAGCAACGGACAGGACTATGGCTACACCTTC.

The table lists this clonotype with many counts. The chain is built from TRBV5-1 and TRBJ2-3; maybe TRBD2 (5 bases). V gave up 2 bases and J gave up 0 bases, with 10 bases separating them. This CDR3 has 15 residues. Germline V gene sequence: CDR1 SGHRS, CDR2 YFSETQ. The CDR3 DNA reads TGCGCCAGCAGCTTATGGACTCCGAGCACAGATACGCAGTATTTT. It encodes CASSLWTPSTDTQYF.

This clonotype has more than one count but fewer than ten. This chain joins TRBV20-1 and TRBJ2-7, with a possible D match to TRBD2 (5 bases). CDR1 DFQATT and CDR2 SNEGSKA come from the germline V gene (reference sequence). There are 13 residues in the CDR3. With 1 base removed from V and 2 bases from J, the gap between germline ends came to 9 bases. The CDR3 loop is CSARVTGTYEQYF. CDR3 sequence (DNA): TGCAGTGCTAGAGTTACGGGAACCTACGAGCAGTACTTC.

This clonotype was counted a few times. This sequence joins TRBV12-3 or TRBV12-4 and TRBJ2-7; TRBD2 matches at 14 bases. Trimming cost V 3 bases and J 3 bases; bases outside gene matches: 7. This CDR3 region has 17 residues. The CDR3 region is CASSLGPGLAGDYEQYF. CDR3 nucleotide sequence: TGTGCCAGCAGTTTGGGACCGGGACTAGCGGGAGACTACGAGCAGTACTTC.

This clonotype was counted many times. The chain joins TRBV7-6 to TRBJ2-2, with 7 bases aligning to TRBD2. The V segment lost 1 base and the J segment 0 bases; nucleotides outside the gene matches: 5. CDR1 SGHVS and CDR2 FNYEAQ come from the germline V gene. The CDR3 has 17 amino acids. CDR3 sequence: CASSLEASGANTGELFF. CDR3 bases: TGTGCCAGCAGCTTAGAGGCCAGCGGGGCGAACACCGGGGAGCTGTTTTTT.

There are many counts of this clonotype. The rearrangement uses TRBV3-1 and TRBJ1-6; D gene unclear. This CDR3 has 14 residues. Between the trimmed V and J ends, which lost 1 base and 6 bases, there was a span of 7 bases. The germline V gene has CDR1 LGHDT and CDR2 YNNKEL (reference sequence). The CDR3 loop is CASSQGGVNSPLHF. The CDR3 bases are TGTGCCAGCAGCCAAGGGGGAGTTAATTCACCCCTCCACTTT.

The CDR3, as DNA: TGCGCCAGCAGCATCGACAGGGTCCGGGGCATTCAGTACTTC. Its protein product is CASSIDRVRGIQYF. The chain carries TRBV5-1 and TRBJ2-4, with 7 positions matching TRBD1. J lost 9 bases, V lost 4 bases, and 10 bases had no gene match. This CDR3 is 14 amino acids long. Germline values: CDR1 SGHRS, CDR2 YFSETQ.

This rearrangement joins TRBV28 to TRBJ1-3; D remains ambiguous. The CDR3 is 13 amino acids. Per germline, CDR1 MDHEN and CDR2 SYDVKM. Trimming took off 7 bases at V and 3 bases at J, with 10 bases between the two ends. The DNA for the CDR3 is TGTGCCAGCACAGATGACTATGGAAACACCATATATTTT. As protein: CASTDDYGNTIYF.

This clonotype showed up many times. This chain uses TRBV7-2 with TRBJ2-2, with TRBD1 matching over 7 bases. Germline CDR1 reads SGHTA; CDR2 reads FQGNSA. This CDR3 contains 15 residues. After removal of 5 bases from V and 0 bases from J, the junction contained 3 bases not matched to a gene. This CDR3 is CASSPDRANTGELFF. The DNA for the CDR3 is TGTGCCAGCAGCCCAGACAGGGCGAACACCGGGGAGCTGTTTTTT.